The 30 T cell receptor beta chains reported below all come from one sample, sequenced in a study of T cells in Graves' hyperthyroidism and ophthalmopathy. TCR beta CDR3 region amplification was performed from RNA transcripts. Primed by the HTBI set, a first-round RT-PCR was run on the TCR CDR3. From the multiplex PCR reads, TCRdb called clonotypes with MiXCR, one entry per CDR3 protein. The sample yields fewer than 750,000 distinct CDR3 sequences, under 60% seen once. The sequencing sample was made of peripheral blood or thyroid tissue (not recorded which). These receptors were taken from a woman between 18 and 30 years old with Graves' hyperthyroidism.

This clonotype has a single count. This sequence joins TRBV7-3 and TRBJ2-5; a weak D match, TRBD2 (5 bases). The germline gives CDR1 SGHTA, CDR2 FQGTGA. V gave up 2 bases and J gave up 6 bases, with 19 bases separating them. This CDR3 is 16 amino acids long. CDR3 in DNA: TGTGCCAGCAGCTTAGGAAAAGGGAGCGACGAGCAGACCCAGTACTTC. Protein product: CASSLGKGSDEQTQYF.

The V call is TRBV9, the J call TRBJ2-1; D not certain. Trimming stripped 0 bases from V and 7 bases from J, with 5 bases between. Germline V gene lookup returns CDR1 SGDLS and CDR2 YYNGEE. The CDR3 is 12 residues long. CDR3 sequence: CASSVGWNEQFF. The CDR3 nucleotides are TGTGCCAGCAGCGTAGGTTGGAATGAGCAGTTCTTC.

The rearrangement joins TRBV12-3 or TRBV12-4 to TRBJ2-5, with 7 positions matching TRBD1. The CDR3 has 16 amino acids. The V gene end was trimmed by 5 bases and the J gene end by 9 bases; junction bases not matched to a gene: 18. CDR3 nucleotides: TGTGCCAGCAGTCCACATACAGGGGATAGCAATCAGCCCCAGTACTTC. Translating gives CASSPHTGDSNQPQYF.

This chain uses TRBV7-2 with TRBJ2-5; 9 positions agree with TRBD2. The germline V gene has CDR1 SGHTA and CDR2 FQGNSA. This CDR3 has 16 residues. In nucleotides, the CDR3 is TGTGCTAGAGCTGCCCGGGGTAGCGGGAGCCAAGAGACCCAGTACTTC. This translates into CARAARGSGSQETQYF. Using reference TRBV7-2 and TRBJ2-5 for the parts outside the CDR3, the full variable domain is GAGVSQSPSNKVTEKGKDVELRCDPISGHTALYWYRQSLGQGLEFLIYFQGNSAPDKSGLPSDRFSAERTGGSVSTLTIQRTQQEDSAVYLCARAARGSGSQETQYFGPGTRLLVL.

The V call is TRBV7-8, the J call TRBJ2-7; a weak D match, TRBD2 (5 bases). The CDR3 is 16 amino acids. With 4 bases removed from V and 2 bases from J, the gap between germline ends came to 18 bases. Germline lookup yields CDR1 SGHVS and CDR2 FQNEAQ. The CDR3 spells CASSWTRSPRAYEQYF. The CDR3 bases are TGTGCCAGCAGCTGGACCCGATCTCCGCGGGCCTACGAGCAGTACTTC. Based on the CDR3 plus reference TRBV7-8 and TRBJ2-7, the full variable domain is GAGVSQSPRYKVAKRGQDVALRCDPISGHVSLFWYQQALGQGPEFLTYFQNEAQLDKSGLPSDRFFAERPEGSVSTLKIQRTQQEDSAVYLCASSWTRSPRAYEQYFGPGTRLTVT.

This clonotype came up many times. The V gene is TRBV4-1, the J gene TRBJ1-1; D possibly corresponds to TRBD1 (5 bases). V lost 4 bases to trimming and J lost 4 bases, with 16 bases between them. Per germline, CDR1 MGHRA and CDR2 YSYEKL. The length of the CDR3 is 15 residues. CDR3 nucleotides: TGCGCCAGCAGCCCCTACCGGGGTGGGGCCACTGAAGCTTTCTTT. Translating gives CASSPYRGGATEAFF.

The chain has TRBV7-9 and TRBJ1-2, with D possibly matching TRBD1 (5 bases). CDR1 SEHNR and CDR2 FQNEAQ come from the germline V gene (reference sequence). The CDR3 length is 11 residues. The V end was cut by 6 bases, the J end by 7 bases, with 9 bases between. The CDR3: CASRQGGGYTF. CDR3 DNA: TGTGCCAGCAGGCAGGGAGGTGGCTACACCTTC.

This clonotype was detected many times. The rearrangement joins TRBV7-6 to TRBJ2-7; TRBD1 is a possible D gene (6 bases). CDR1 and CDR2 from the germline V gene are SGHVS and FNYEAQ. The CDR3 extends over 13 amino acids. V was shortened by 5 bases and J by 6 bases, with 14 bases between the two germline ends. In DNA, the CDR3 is TGTGCCAGCAGCCTTGGACAGAGCTCCGAGCAGTACTTC. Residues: CASSLGQSSEQYF.

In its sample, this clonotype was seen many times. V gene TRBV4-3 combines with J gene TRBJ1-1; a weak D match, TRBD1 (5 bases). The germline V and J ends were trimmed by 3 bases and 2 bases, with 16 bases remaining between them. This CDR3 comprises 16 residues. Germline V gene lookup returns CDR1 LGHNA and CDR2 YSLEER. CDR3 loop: CASSQTYRTDNTEAFF. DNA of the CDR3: TGCGCCAGCAGCCAGACTTACAGGACCGATAACACTGAAGCTTTCTTT.

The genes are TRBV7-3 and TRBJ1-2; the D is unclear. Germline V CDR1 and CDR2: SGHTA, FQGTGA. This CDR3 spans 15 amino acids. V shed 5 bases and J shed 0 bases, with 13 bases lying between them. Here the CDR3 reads CASSTMAGTNYGYTF. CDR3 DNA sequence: TGTGCCAGCAGCACCATGGCGGGAACTAACTATGGCTACACCTTC.

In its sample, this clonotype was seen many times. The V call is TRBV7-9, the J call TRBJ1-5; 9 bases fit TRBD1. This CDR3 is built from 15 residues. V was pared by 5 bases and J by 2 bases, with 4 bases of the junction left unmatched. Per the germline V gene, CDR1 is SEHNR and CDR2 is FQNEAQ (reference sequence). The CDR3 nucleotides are TGTGCCAGCAGCCGGGACAGGGTCGGCAATCAGCCCCAGCATTTT. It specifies CASSRDRVGNQPQHF.

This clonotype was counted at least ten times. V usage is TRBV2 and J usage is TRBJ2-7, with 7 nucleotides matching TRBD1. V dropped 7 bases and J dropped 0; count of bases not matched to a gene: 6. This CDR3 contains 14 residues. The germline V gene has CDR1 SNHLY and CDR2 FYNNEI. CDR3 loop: CASTWGQSSYEQYF. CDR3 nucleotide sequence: TGTGCCAGCACCTGGGGACAGTCCTCCTACGAGCAGTACTTC. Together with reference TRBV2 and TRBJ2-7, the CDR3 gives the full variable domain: EPEVTQTPSHQVTQMGQEVILRCVPISNHLYFYWYRQILGQKVEFLVSFYNNEISEKSEIFDDQFSVERPDGSNFTLKIRSTKLEDSAMYFCASTWGQSSYEQYFGPGTRLTVT.

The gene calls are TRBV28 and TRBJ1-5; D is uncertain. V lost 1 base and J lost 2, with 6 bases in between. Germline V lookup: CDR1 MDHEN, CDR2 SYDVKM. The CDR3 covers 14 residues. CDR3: CASSLFKGNQPQHF. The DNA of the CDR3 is TGTGCCAGCAGTTTATTCAAGGGCAATCAGCCCCAGCATTTT.

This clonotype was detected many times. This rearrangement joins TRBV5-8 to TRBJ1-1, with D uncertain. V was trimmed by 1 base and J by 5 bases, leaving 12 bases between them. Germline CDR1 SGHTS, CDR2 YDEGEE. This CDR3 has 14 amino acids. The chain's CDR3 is CASSLFGWRTEAFF. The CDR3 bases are TGTGCCAGCAGCTTGTTCGGGTGGAGGACTGAAGCTTTCTTT. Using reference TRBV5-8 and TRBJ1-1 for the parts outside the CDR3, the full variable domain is EAGVTQSPTHLIKTRGQQATLRCSPISGHTSVYWYQQALGLGLQFLLWYDEGEERNRGNFPPRFSGRQFPNYSSELNVNALELEDSALYLCASSLFGWRTEAFFGQGTRLTVV.

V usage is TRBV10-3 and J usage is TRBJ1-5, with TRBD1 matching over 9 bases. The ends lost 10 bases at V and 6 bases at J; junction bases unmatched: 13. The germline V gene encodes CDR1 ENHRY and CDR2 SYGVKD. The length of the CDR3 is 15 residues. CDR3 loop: CATVGPLQGAQPQHF. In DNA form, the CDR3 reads TGTGCCACCGTCGGCCCGTTACAGGGGGCTCAGCCCCAGCATTTT.

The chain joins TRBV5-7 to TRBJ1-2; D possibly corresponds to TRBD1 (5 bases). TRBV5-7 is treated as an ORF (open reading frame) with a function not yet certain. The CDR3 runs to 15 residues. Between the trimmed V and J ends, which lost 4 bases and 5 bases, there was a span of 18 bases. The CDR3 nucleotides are TGTGCCAGCAGCCCAGGCGGGACTAGCGGGTATGGCTACACCTTC. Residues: CASSPGGTSGYGYTF.

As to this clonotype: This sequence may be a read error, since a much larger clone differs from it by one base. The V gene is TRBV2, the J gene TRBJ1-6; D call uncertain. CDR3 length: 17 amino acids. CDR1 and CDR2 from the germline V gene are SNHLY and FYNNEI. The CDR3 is CASREGSGSSYNSPLHF. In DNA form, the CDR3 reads TGTGCCAGCAGGGAAGGGTCGGGGAGCTCCTATAATTCACCCCTCCACTTT. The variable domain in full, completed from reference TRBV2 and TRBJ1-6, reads EPEVTQTPSHQVTQMGQEVILRCVPISNHLYFYWYRQILGQKVEFLVSFYNNEISEKSEIFDDQFSVERPDGSNFTLKIRSTKLEDSAMYFCASREGSGSSYNSPLHFGNGTRLTVT.

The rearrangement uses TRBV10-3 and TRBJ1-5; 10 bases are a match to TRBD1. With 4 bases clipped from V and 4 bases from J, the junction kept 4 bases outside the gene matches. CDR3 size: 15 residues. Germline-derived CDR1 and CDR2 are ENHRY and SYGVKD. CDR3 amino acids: CAISGQGAGNQPQHF. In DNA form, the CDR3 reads TGTGCCATCAGTGGACAGGGGGCCGGTAATCAGCCCCAGCATTTT.

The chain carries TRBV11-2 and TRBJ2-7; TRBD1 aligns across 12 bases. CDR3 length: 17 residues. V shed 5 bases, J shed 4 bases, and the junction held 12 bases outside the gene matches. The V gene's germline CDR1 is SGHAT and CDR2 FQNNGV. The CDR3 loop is CASSAGQGARNWYEQYF. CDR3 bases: TGTGCCAGCAGCGCGGGACAGGGGGCGCGTAACTGGTACGAGCAGTACTTC.

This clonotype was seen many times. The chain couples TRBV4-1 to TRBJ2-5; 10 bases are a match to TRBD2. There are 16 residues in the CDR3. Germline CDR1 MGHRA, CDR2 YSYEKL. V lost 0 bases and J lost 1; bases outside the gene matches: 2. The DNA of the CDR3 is TGCGCCAGCAGCCAAGACGGGACTAGCGCCCAAGAGACCCAGTACTTC. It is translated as CASSQDGTSAQETQYF.

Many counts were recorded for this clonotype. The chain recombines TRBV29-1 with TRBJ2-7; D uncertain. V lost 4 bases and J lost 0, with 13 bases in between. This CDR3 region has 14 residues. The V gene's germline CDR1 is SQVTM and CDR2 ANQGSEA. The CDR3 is CSVASGLSSYEQYF. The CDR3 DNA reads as TGCAGCGTTGCATCCGGGCTAAGCTCCTACGAGCAGTACTTC.

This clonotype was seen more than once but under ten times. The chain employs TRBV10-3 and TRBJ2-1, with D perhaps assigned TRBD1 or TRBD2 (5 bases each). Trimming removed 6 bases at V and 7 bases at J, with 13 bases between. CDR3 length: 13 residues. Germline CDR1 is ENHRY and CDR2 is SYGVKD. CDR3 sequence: CAIRTGTKNEQFF. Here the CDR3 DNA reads TGTGCCATCAGGACCGGGACGAAAAATGAGCAGTTCTTC.

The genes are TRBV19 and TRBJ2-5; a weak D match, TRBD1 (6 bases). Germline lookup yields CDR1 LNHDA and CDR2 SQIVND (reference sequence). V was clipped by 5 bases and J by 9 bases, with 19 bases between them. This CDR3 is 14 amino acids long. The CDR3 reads CASSLDQGNQPQYF. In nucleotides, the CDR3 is TGTGCCAGTAGTTTGGACCAGGGGAATCAGCCCCAGTACTTC. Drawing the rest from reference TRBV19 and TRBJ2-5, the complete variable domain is DGGITQSPKYLFRKEGQNVTLSCEQNLNHDAMYWYRQDPGQGLRLIYYSQIVNDFQKGDIAEGYSVSREKKESFPLTVTSAQKNPTAFYLCASSLDQGNQPQYFGPGTRLLVL.

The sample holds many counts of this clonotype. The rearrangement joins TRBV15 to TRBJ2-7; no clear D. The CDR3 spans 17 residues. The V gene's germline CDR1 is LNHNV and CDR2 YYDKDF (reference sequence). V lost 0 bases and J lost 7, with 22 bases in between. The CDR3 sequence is CATSRDLDTVFRWEQYF. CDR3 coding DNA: TGTGCCACCAGCAGAGATCTTGACACTGTTTTTCGATGGGAGCAGTACTTC.

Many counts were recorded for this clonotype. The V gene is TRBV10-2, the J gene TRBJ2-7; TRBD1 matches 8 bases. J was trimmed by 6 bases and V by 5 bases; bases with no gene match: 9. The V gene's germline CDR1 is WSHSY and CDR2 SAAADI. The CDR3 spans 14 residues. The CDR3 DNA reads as TGCGCCAGCAGTTGGGACAGGAGTAGGAGCGAGCAGTACTTC. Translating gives CASSWDRSRSEQYF.

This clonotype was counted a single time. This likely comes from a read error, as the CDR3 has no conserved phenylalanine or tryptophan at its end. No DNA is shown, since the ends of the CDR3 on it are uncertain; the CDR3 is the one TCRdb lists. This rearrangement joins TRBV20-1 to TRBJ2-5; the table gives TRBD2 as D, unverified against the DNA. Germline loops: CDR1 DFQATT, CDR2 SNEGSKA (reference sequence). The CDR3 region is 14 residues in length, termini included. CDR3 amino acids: CSAQRSPGGYTFGS.

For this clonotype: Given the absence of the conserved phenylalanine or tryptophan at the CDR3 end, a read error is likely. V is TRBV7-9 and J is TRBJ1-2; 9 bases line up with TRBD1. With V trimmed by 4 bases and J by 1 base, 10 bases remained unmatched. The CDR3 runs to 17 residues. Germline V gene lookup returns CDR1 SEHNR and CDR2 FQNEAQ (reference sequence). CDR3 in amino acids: CASSSTGQGMLNYGYTL. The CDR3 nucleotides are TGTGCCAGCAGCTCCACCGGACAGGGGATGCTTAACTATGGCTACACCCTC.

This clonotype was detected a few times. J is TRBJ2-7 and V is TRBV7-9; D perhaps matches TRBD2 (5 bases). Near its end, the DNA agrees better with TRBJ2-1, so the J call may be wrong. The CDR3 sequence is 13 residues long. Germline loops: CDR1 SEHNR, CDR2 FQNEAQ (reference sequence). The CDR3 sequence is CASSRGAGYEQFF. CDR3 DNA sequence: TGTGCCAGCAGCCGTGGCGCGGGCTATGAGCAGTTCTTC.

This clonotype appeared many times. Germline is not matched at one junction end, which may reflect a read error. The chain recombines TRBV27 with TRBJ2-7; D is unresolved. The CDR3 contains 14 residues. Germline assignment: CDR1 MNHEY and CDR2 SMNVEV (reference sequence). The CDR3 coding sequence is TGTGCCAGCAGCTTATTCGGAAACTCCTACGAGCAGTACTTC. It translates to CASSLFGNSYEQYF.

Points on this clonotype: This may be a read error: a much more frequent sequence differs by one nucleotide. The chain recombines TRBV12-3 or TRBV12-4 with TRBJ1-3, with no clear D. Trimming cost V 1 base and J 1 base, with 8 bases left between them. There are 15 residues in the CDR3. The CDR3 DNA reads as TGTGCCAGCAGTTTAGATGCAGGTTCTGGAAACACCATATATTTT. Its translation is CASSLDAGSGNTIYF.